This T cell receptor beta chain was identified in a study of T cells after posttransplantation cyclophosphamide. Treatment was busulfan-fludarabine conditioning, a marrow graft, and cyclophosphamide on days +3 and +4. Measured with immunoSEQ multiplex PCR; TCRdb has only the in-frame clones, and not every one. The table has some 7,000 clones, 90% to 95% seen once; the top ten hold roughly 4%. This receptor was taken from a male patient between 55 and 70 years old who received an allogeneic stem cell transplant from a related donor and was CMV-positive. Some T cells may arise from the graft donor. The sequenced sample was CD8+ T cells sorted from blood, obtained after allogeneic stem cell transplant with posttransplant cyclophosphamide.

CDR3 sequence: CASTDSEANYGYTF. CDR3 nucleotides: TGTGCCAGCACTGACAGTGAAGCTAACTATGGCTACACCTTC. This chain links TRBV7-9 with TRBJ1-2, with a possible D match to TRBD1 (5 bases). Germline V gene lookup returns CDR1 SEHNR and CDR2 FQNEAQ (reference sequence). V lost 7 bases to trimming and J lost 0 bases, with 12 bases between them. The CDR3 runs 14 residues. The full variable domain, with the rest looked up from reference TRBV7-9 and TRBJ1-2, is DTGVSQNPRHKITKRGQNVTFRCDPISEHNRLYWYRQTLGQGPEFLTYFQNEAQLEKSRLLSDRFSAERPKGSFSTLEIQRTEQGDSAMYLCASTDSEANYGYTFGSGTRLTVV.